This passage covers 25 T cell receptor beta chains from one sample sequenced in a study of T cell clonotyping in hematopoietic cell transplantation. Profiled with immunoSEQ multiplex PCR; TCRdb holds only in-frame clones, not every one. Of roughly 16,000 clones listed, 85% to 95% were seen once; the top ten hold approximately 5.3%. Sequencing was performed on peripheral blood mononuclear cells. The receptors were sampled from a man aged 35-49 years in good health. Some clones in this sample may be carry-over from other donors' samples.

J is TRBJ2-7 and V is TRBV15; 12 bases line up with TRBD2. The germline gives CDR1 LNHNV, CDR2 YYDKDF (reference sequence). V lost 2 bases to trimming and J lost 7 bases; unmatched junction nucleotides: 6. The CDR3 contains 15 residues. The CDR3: CATSRSSGGAYEQYF. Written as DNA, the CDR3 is TGTGCCACCAGCAGATCTAGCGGGGGGGCGTATGAGCAGTACTTC.

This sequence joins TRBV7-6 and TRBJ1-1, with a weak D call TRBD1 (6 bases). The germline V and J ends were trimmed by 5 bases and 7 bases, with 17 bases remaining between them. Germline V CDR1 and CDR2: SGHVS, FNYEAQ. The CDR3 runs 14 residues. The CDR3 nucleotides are TGTGCCAGCAGCCCGATAGGCAGGGGCGATGAAGCTTTCTTT. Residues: CASSPIGRGDEAFF.

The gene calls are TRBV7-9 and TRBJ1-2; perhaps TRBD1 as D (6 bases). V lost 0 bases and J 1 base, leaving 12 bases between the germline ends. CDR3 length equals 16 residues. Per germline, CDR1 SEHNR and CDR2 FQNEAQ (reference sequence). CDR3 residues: CASSLAYGQLNYGYTF. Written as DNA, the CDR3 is TGTGCCAGCAGCTTAGCCTACGGACAGCTTAACTATGGCTACACCTTC.

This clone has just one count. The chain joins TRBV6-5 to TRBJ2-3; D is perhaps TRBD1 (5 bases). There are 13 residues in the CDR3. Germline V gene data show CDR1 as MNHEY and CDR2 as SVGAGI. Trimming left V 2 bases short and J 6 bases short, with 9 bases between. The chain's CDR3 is CASSYDSWDTQYF. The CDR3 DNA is TGTGCCAGCAGTTACGACAGCTGGGATACGCAGTATTTT.

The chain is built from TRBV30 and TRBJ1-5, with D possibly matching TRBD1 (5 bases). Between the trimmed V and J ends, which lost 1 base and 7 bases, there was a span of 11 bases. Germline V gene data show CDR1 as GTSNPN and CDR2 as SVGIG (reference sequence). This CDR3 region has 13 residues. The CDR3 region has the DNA TGTGCCTGGAGTGGGGGGTTGGGGCAGCCCCAGCATTTT. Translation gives CAWSGGLGQPQHF.

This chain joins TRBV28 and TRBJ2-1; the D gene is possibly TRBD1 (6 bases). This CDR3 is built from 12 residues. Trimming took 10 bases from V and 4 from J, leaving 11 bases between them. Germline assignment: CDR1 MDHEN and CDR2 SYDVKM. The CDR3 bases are TGTGCCACAAGAGGACAGTACAATGAGCAGTTCTTC. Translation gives CATRGQYNEQFF.

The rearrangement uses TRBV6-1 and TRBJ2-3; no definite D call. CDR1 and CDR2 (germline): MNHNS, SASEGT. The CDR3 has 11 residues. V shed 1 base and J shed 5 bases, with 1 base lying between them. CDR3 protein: CASSEEDTQYF. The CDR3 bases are TGTGCCAGCAGTGAAGAAGATACGCAGTATTTT.

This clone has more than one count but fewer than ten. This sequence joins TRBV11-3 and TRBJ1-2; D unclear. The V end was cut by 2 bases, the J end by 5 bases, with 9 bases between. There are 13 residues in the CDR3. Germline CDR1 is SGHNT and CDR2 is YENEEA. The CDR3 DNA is TGTGCCAGCAGCTTAAGGCCCGAGTATGGCTACACCTTC. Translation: CASSLRPEYGYTF.

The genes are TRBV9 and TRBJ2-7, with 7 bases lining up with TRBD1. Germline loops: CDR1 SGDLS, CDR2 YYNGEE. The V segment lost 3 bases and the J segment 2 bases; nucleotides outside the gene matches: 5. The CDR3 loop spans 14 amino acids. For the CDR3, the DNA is TGTGCCAGCAGCGCGAGGGACAGACCCTACGAGCAGTACTTC. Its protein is CASSARDRPYEQYF.

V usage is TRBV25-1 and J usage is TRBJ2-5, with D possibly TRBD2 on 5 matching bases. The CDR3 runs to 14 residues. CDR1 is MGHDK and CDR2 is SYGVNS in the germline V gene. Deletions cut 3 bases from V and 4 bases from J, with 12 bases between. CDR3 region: CASSDDEGLETQYF. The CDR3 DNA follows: TGTGCCAGCAGTGATGACGAGGGATTAGAGACCCAGTACTTC.

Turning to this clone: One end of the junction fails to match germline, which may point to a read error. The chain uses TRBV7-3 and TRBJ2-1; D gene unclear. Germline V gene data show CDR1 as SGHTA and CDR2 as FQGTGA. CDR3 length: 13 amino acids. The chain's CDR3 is CASSLNVDNEQFF. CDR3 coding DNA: TGTGCCAGCAGCTTAAACGTAGACAATGAACAGTTCTTC.

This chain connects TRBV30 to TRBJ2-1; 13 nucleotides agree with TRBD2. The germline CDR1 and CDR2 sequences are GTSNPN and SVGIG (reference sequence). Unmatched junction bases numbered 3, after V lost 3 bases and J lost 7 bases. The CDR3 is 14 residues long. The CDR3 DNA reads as TGTGCCTGGAGCGGACTAGCGGGAGTTAATGAGCAGTTCTTC. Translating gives CAWSGLAGVNEQFF.

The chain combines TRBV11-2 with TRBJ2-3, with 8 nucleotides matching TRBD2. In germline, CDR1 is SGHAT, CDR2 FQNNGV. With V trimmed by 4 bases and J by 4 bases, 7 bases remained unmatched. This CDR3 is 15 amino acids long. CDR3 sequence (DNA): TGTGCCAGCAGCTCCCAGCCCGGGGGGGCAGATACGCAGTATTTT. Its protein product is CASSSQPGGADTQYF.

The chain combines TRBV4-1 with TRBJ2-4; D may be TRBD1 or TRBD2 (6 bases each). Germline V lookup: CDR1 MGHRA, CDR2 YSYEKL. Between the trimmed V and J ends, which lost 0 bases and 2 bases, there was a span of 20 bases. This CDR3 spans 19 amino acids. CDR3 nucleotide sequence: TGCGCCAGCAGCCAAGATCGCGGTGGAGGGGGGCGATCCAAAAACATTCAGTACTTC. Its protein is CASSQDRGGGGRSKNIQYF.

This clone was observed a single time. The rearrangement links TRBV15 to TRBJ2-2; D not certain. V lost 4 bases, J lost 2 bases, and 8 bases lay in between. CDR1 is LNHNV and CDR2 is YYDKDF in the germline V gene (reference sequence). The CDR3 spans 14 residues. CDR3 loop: CATSTDKNTGELFF. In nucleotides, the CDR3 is TGTGCCACCAGCACAGACAAAAACACCGGGGAGCTGTTTTTT.

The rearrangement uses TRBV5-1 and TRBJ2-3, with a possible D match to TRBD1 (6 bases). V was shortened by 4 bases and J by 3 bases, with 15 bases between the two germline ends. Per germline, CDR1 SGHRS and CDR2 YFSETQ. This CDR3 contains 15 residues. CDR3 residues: CASSQKQGRTDTQYF. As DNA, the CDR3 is TGCGCCAGCAGCCAGAAGCAGGGGCGGACAGATACGCAGTATTTT.

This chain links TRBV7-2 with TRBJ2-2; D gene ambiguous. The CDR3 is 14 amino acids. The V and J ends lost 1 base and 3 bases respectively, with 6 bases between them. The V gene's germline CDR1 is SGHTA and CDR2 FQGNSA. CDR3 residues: CASSLGRYTGELFF. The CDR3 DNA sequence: TGTGCCAGCAGCTTAGGGAGATACACCGGGGAGCTGTTTTTT.

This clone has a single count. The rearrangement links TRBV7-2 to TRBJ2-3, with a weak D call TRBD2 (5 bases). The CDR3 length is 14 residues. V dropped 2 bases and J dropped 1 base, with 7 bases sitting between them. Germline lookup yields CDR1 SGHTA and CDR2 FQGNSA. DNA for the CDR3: TGTGCCAGCAGCTTAAACGGGGGCACAGATACGCAGTATTTT. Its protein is CASSLNGGTDTQYF.

The CDR3: CASSLGTGIGYTF. The CDR3 DNA sequence: TGTGCCAGTAGTCTGGGGACAGGGATCGGCTACACCTTC. The chain recombines TRBV19 with TRBJ1-2, with TRBD1 identical over 9 bases. The germline CDR1 and CDR2 sequences are LNHDA and SQIVND (reference sequence). J was trimmed by 8 bases and V by 5 bases; bases with no gene match: 6. The CDR3 spans 13 residues.

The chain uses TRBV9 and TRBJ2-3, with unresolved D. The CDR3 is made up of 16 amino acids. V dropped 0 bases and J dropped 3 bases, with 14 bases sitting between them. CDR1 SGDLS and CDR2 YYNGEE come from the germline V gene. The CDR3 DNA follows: TGTGCCAGCAGCGTAGAGAAAAGAACAGCAACAGATACGCAGTATTTT. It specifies CASSVEKRTATDTQYF.

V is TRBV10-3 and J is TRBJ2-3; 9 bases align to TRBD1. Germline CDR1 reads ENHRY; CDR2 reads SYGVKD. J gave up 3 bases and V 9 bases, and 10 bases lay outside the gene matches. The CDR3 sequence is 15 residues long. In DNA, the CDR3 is TGTGCCATATTATCGGACAGGGGTGGGACAGATACGCAGTATTTT. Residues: CAILSDRGGTDTQYF.

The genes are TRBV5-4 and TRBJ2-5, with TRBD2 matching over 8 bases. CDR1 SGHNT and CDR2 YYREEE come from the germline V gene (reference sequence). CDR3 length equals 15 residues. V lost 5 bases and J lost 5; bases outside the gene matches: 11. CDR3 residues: CASSWAWSGSETQYF. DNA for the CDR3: TGTGCCAGCAGTTGGGCGTGGAGCGGGAGCGAGACCCAGTACTTC.

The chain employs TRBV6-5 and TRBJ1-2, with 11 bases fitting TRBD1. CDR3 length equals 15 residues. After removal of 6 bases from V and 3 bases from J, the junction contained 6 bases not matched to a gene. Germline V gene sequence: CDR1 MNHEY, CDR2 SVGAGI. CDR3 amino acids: CASRGDRGNYYGYTF. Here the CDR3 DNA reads TGTGCCAGCAGAGGGGACAGGGGGAATTACTATGGCTACACCTTC.

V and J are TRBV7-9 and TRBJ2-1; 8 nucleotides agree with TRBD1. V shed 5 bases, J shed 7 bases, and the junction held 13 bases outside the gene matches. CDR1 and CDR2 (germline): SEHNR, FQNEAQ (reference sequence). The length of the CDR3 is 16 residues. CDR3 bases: TGTGCCAGCAGCCTACGGACAGGGCCCAAAGGAAATGAGCAGTTCTTC. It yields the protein CASSLRTGPKGNEQFF.

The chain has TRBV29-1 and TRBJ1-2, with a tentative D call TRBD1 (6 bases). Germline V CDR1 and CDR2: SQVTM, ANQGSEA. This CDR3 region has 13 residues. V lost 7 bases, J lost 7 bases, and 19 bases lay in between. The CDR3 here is CSGKDGGLVGYTF. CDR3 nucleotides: TGCAGCGGTAAAGACGGGGGCCTTGTTGGCTACACCTTC.